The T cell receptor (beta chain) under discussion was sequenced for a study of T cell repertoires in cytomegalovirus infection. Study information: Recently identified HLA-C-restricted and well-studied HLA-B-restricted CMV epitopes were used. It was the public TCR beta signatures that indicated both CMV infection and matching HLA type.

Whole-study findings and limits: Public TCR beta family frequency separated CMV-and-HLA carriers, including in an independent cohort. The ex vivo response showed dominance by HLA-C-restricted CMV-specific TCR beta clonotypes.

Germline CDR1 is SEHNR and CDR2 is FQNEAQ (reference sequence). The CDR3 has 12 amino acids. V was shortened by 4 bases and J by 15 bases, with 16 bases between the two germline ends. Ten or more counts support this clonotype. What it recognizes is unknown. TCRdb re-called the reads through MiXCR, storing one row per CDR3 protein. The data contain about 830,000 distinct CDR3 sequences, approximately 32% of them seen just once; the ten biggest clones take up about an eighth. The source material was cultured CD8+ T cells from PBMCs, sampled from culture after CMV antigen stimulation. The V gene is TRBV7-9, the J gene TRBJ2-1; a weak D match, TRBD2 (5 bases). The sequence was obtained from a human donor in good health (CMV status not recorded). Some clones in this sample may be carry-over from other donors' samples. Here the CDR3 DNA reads TGTGCCAGCAGCTCACCGGACTCCGGGCGGTTCTTC. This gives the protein CASSSPDSGRFF.